This TCR beta chain was obtained from a study of CD8 T cells in ankylosing spondylitis. Study-level results: Ankylosing spondylitis blood seemed to carry a telltale TCR beta motif made of about 8 highly homologous variants.

The germline CDR1 and CDR2 sequences are SNHLY and FYNNEI. The CDR3 sequence is 15 residues long. Losses at the gene ends were 6 bases for V and 6 bases for J; bases not matched to a gene: 10. Each CDR3 protein gets one entry after TCRdb re-called the 5' RACE reads with MiXCR. The repertoire holds fewer than 650,000 distinct CDR3 sequences, roughly 13% seen once, with almost 7% in the top ten. Details on this clonotype: What it recognizes is unknown.

This receptor was taken from a male donor with ankylosing spondylitis. The chain recombines TRBV2 with TRBJ2-1; 8 bases are a match to TRBD1. Sample: blood, either unsorted or a sorted T cell fraction (not recorded which). The CDR3, as DNA: TGTGCCAGCAGACGAGGACAGGGTCCGGGCAATGAGCAGTTCTTC. This encodes CASRRGQGPGNEQFF.